The source of this T cell receptor (beta chain) is a study of human T cells and chemical hapten exposure. About the research overall: Recorded diagnoses among the mostly female patients were alopecia areata, totalis or universalis. Small volume differences among pooled libraries mainly caused per-sample TCR yield variation. Regarding the study as a whole: A positive correlation with patch test score was shown by PT1 expanded TCR counts. Expanded TCRs were compared with controls, and the expanded TCRs formed significantly more large CDR3 similarity clusters.

TCRdb recomputed calls from the RACE reads with MiXCR, one row per CDR3 protein. The sample includes approximately 82,000 distinct CDR3 sequences, about an eighth seen only once; the top ten take about 3.7%. This clonotype was detected only a few times. As yet, its antigen is unknown. The V end lost 0 bases, the J end lost 3 bases, and 11 bases lay between the germline ends. Germline V gene sequence: CDR1 MGHDK, CDR2 SYGVNS. The CDR3 is 15 amino acids. The sample's time point: patch test 1, 2 weeks after DPC sensitization. Treatment given: therapeutic diphenylcyclopropenone sensitization with weekly scalp DPC.

The sequences come from whole blood, collected in connection with sensitization to the hapten diphenylcyclopropenone (DPC). The clonotype originates from a woman aged 55-70 years with alopecia areata. Some clones in this sample may be carry-over from other donors' samples. The chain recombines TRBV25-1 with TRBJ1-1; D is ambiguous. CDR3: CASSEYGVRDTEAFF. CDR3 sequence (DNA): TGTGCCAGCAGTGAATATGGGGTTCGCGACACTGAAGCTTTCTTT.